This TCR beta chain originates from a study of spatial heterogeneity in lung cancer. TCRdb recomputed calls from the 5' RACE reads with MiXCR, one row per CDR3 protein. Of 65,000 to 85,000 distinct CDR3 sequences listed, approximately 20% were seen once; the top ten hold around 5.9%. This clonotype occurred many times. Indicated time point: sample taken at primary tumor resection. Sequencing of whole RNA from tumor, nontumor lung or frozen PBMC involved no sorting. From germline, CDR1 is MDHEN and CDR2 SYDVKM. Trimming removed 5 bases from V and 4 bases from J, with 15 bases in between. The CDR3 loop spans 15 amino acids.

J is TRBJ2-1 and V is TRBV28; the D gene is possibly TRBD1 (5 bases). Sequencing was performed on PBMCs, taken at surgery. This clonotype was obtained from a male donor with early-stage non-small cell lung cancer. The CDR3: CASSGDSHLYNEQFF. The CDR3 nucleotides read TGTGCCAGCAGTGGCGACAGTCACCTGTACAATGAGCAGTTCTTC. Filled out from reference TRBV28 and TRBJ2-1, the complete variable domain reads DVKVTQSSRYLVKRTGEKVFLECVQDMDHENMFWYRQDPGLGLRLIYFSYDVKMKEKGDIPEGYSVSREKKERFSLILESASTNQTSMYLCASSGDSHLYNEQFFGPGTRLTVL.